This entry describes one T cell receptor beta chain. Its matching antigen is unknown. Germline CDR1 reads SGHRS; CDR2 reads YFSETQ. The CDR3 totals 12 residues. Trimming took off 7 bases at V and 7 bases at J, with 15 bases between the two ends. Both CD4+ and CD8+ cells were separated through positive magnetic bead selection, and their purity was verified using flow cytometry. TCRdb's table, derived via immunoSEQ multiplex PCR, lists solely in-frame clones and lacks some. The sample lists approximately 15,000 clones, approximately 84% occurring once. The data originate from a study of somatic mutations in cytotoxic T cells in rheumatoid arthritis. Background on the study: Patient blood (30 ml EDTA) was taken immediately after diagnosis and before treatment. Sorting by flow gave nearly 100% purity for some V beta antibody-stained T-cell populations, including V beta1+ cells sequenced for TCRB.

Study-wide findings and caveats: More than 20% of CD8+ cells belonged to the largest clone in about an eighth of the roughly 65 patients.

This sequence was found in an adult with rheumatoid arthritis. The J gene is TRBJ2-7, the V gene TRBV5-1, with D perhaps matching TRBD2 (5 bases). The source material was CD8+ T cells sorted from blood. The CDR3 loop reads CASGITRDEQYF. CDR3 DNA: TGCGCCAGCGGGATCACTAGGGATGAGCAGTACTTC.